The sequence of this T cell receptor (beta chain) was determined in a study of CD8+CD57+ T cells in acquired aplastic anemia listed by TCRdb under 2018. About the full investigation: Extracted DNA from sorted CD4+ and CD8+ cells averaged around 3.4 ug, ranging from roughly 0.17 to 27.4 ug. A CD8+CD57+ expansion meant a frequency higher than the mean frequency seen in healthy subjects. Overall results and qualifications from the work: Fewer than 35 CD8+ CDR3 sequences were found to be shared between patients and controls, but these sequences appeared to be highly expressed in patients and within the immunodominant clones of the patients. No significant difference in CD8+ Simpson's diversity was found between patients and healthy controls (P=0.060).

TCR beta VDJ combination and CDR3 sequence profiling used genomic DNA as the template. An Illumina HiSeq 2000 was used for TCR repertoire sequencing. The study's own analysis went as follows. Repertoires were assessed using TRBV/TRBJ rearrangement plots, CDR3 size and DJ length profiles, and Simpson's diversity index. Whichever DNA sequence was most abundant in the deep sequencing data was defined as the immunodominant clone. CDR3 amino acid sequences were screened for sharing across subjects and were compared with published repertoires and the VDJdb database. Clones were called with MiXCR by TCRdb after fastp trimmed the public reads at Q25, and only in-frame beta chains were retained. Each CDR3 protein gets just one entry, which takes the most common genes and DNA from the rows behind it. These V and J calls derive from TCRdb rather than the authors' analysis. The sample data list about 98,000 distinct CDR3 sequences, and 55% to 75% of these were observed just once. The ten largest clones represent approximately 60% of the sample.

Patients chosen for sequencing had shown expansion of CD8+CD57+ cells by flow cytometry. All patients had severe acquired aplastic anemia diagnosed by International Study of Aplastic Anemia and Agranulocytosis and Camitta criteria. Patients had received no therapy at the time of blood sampling. In the study, sorted CD4+ and CD8+ blood T cells from patients with severe aplastic anemia and from healthy subjects underwent deep sequencing of TCR repertoires. In the USA, patient enrollment took place under clinicaltrials.gov protocols 00001620, 01623167, 00001397, 00071045, 00081523 and 00961064. Ficoll-Paque density gradient centrifugation was used to isolate peripheral blood mononuclear cells. Before DNA extraction, CD4+ and CD8+ T cells were sorted by FACS or by magnetic beads. The CDR3, from cysteine to phenylalanine, totals 14 residues. Only CDR3 DNA remains: 42 bases, in frame from the first base. The junction carries 13 bases between V and J, which are trimmed by 4 bases and 2 bases respectively. Taken from the germline V gene, the CDR1 and CDR2 loops are SGDLS and YYNGEE.

Comments on this clonotype: The target of this receptor is not known. Base qualities were left out, and no much larger clone turns up one base away.

The chain was built from TRBV9 and TRBJ2-7; tentative D gene TRBD1, with 6 bases matching. The source is a human donor with aplastic anemia. The sequenced material came from sorted CD4+, CD8+, or CD8+CD57+ T cells (not recorded which) from PBMCs. For the CDR3, the sequence is CASSPTGTTYEQYF. The DNA sequence is as follows: TGTGCCAGCAGCCCGACAGGTACTACCTACGAGCAGTACTTC. With the portions outside the CDR3 filled from the reference TRBV9 and TRBJ2-7 genes, the complete variable region becomes DSGVTQTPKHLITATGQRVTLRCSPRSGDLSVYWYQQSLDQGLQFLIQYYNGEERAKGNILERFSAQQFPDLHSELNLSSLELGDSALYFCASSPTGTTYEQYFGPGTRLTVT.